This T cell receptor (beta chain) was documented in a study of patients and donors after allogeneic stem cell transplantation. The V gene's germline CDR1 is LGHDT and CDR2 YNNKEL (reference sequence). Unmatched junction bases numbered 10, after V lost 2 bases and J lost 4 bases. The CDR3 runs 17 residues. MiXCR was run by TCRdb on the RT-PCR reads, yielding one entry per CDR3 protein. This sample yields approximately 150,000 distinct CDR3 sequences, of which 20% to 25% are seen a single time; roughly 26% belongs to the top ten. This rearrangement joins TRBV3-1 to TRBJ1-4; 7 bases agree with TRBD1. The sample was blood, either unsorted or a sorted T cell fraction (not recorded which). The TCR sequence derives from a human donor who was either an allogeneic HSCT recipient or a stem cell or donor lymphocyte infusion donor (not recorded which). It is not recorded whose cells these are; they may come from a transplant donor. CDR3 sequence: CASSQTVTGAINEKLFF. DNA of the CDR3: TGTGCCAGCAGCCAAACGGTCACAGGGGCTATTAATGAAAAACTGTTTTTT.